The source of this T cell receptor (beta chain) is a study of blood T cells in healthy people across ages. This clonotype was counted between two and nine times. Combining a sample-barcoded 5' primer with a J-beta primer mix, a second PCR ran for roughly 6 to 11 cycles. TCRdb reanalysed the 5' RACE reads using MiXCR and keeps one entry per CDR3 protein. The data show about 720,000 distinct CDR3 sequences, around a fifth seen once. The donors, aged roughly 6 to 95, were healthy Caucasians from Russia. Every sample yielded at least 6 million isolated PBMCs. Per sample, at least 5 micrograms of total RNA were extracted. Germline loops: CDR1 DFQATT, CDR2 SNEGSKA (reference sequence). Between the trimmed V and J ends, which lost 5 bases and 0 bases, there was a span of 17 bases. The CDR3 covers 17 residues.

The chain employs TRBV20-1 and TRBJ2-6; D could derive from TRBD1 or TRBD2 (5 bases each). Sequencing was performed on blood. This clonotype was sampled from a man aged 70 or older in good health. The CDR3 spells CSAPEVRGHSGANVLTF. The CDR3 bases are TGCAGTGCTCCAGAGGTGAGGGGCCACTCTGGGGCCAACGTCCTGACTTTC.